These T cell receptor beta chains were read from a single sample in a study of monozygotic twins with inflammatory bowel disease. TCRdb reprocessed the 5' RACE reads; each CDR3 protein has one entry and no DNA is given. The sample data list under 150,000 distinct CDR3 sequences. Sequencing was done on a sample of blood. These receptors all come from a human donor with ulcerative colitis or Crohn's disease, or a healthy co-twin of an affected twin (not recorded which). Each CDR3 is given with its conserved first and last residue.

V gene	J gene	CDR3 length	CDR3 protein
TRBV3-1	TRBJ1-1	13	CASRDSAVTEAFF
TRBV11-1	TRBJ1-6	13	CASRTRHSSPLHF
TRBV5-1	TRBJ2-1	16	CASSSSGTGPLHEQFF
TRBV4-3	TRBJ1-3	19	CASSQAPFFDSAAVHTIYF
TRBV5-1	TRBJ1-5	15	CASSLVGGSNQPQHF
TRBV20-1	TRBJ1-1	16	CSAEVGARLMNTEAFF
TRBV5-4	TRBJ2-3	16	CASSLGLAGSGDTQYF
TRBV4-1	TRBJ2-5	15	CASRNPTGPRETQYF
TRBV18	TRBJ2-1	14	CASSVDPSYNEQFF
TRBV28	TRBJ1-4	14	CASTLSAGSGKLFF
TRBV27	TRBJ2-7	15	CASSLGQGATYEQYF
TRBV18	TRBJ2-7	15	CASSPGTRGTYEQYF
TRBV5-1	TRBJ2-3	16	CASSLNPLSQMGTQYF
TRBV7-2	TRBJ2-7	12	CASSLVSYEQYF
TRBV3-1	TRBJ1-4	13	CASSTLTKEKLFF
TRBV20-1	TRBJ2-3	17	CSARAGLRGIYTDTQYF
TRBV18	TRBJ1-5	12	CASSPPGQPQHF
TRBV14	TRBJ1-4	15	CASSRTDRRNEKLFF
TRBV4-3	TRBJ1-4	15	CASSPTSGRNEKLFF
TRBV7-8	TRBJ2-7	14	CASSLRGSDYEQYF
TRBV5-1	TRBJ2-7	15	CASSSRGPSQDEQYF
TRBV7-8	TRBJ1-2	14	CASSLRVLNYGYTF
TRBV12-3/TRBV12-4	TRBJ2-7	12	CASRQDSLEQYF
TRBV7-3	TRBJ1-1	14	CASSLDKRNTEAFF
TRBV19	TRBJ2-1	15	CASSIGGWAYNEQFF
TRBV20-1	TRBJ2-2	16	CSARDSGRGVSGELFF
TRBV15	TRBJ2-1	18	CATSRDTQRGGSDNEQFF
TRBV24-1	TRBJ2-3	13	CATSDPPSDTQYF
TRBV2	TRBJ2-7	15	CASSSNRGSSYEQYF
TRBV6-2/TRBV6-3	TRBJ1-5	20	CASSYSMGPGEDWSNQPQHF
TRBV7-8	TRBJ1-1	12	CASSSGGREAFF
TRBV4-3	TRBJ2-3	18	CASSQEPPGQGVTDTQYF
TRBV24-1	TRBJ2-7	12	CATGADSGEQYF
TRBV6-6	TRBJ1-2	12	CASSPGQNGYTF
TRBV9	TRBJ2-7	17	CASSVTPETGGIYEQYF
TRBV7-2	TRBJ1-2	14	CASSAHRVGAGYTF
TRBV7-2	TRBJ1-1	15	CASSLTWTTNTEAFF
TRBV7-8	TRBJ2-7	15	CASSLPGQGLYEQYF
TRBV5-5	TRBJ1-2	14	CASSDRTDYGGYTF
TRBV9	TRBJ2-5	15	CASSTTQTVQETQYF
TRBV6-1	TRBJ1-4	16	CASSPVFGATNEKLFF
TRBV7-9	TRBJ2-4	16	CASRPRDRGAKNIQYF
TRBV6-5	TRBJ2-3	18	CASSFRGLGTSGADTQYF
TRBV11-3	TRBJ2-2	13	CASSLFRAGELFF
TRBV20-1	TRBJ1-2	13	CSASDRGFVGYTF
TRBV5-1	TRBJ1-4	12	CASSSTGEKLFF
TRBV19	TRBJ1-6	13	CASSIQGASPLHF
TRBV29-1	TRBJ2-5	13	CSVGGHVKETQYF
TRBV20-1	TRBJ1-1	15	CSARSTGGPNTEAFF
TRBV5-6	TRBJ2-3	13	CASSRTSGLTQYF
TRBV6-5	TRBJ1-2	13	CASSYYGGTGYTF
TRBV30	TRBJ1-6	14	CAWSPTGGNSPLHF
TRBV6-2/TRBV6-3	TRBJ2-1	15	CASSYLGLAGPEQFF
TRBV20-1	TRBJ1-6	15	CSASPRVSRDSPLHF
TRBV5-5	TRBJ1-1	14	CASSLVSQNTEAFF